This TCR beta chain was documented in a study of chemoradiotherapy in HPV16-positive cancers. Study background: Two HPV16-positive patients' cells yielded candidate HPV-specific clones and common motifs. Study-wide findings and caveats: Non-HPV-specific T cells did not expand in tumors during treatment, whereas candidate HPV-specific clones and E7-related motifs did. In HPV16-positive patients, HPV-responsive T-cell expansion tracked better recurrence-free survival. HPV-specific T cells were functionally defined from only a couple of HPV16-positive patients.

Trimming removed 1 base from V and 7 bases from J, with 14 bases in between. Germline CDR1 and CDR2: SGHTA and FQGNSA. The CDR3 consists of 14 residues. In the case of this clone: The antigen remains undetermined.

Measured with immunoSEQ multiplex PCR; TCRdb has only the in-frame clones, and not every one. The sample holds 25,000 to 30,000 clones, roughly 92% seen once. The starting material was blood, obtained from a patient who underwent chemoradiotherapy. The TCR originated in a human donor with HPV-associated anogenital cancer. V and J are TRBV7-2 and TRBJ2-7; no reliable D call. The CDR3 DNA is TGTGCCAGCAGCTTAGACTACCGCGCTTGGGAGCAGTACTTC. This codes for CASSLDYRAWEQYF.